One sample yielded the 27 T cell receptor beta chains listed below, sequenced in a study of CD8 T cells in ankylosing spondylitis. Study results and caveats: Ankylosing spondylitis blood seemed to carry a telltale TCR beta motif made of seven or eight highly homologous variants.

Antigens of these TCRs are unknown. Each CDR3 protein is one row after TCRdb ran MiXCR on the 5' RACE reads. Of about 390,000 distinct CDR3 sequences in the sample, around 22% were seen once. The sample comprised blood, either unsorted or a sorted T cell fraction (not recorded which). These TCRs come from a male donor with ankylosing spondylitis.

The table lists this clonotype with a few counts. This sequence joins TRBV2 and TRBJ2-5; 11 nucleotides agree with TRBD2. The germline CDR1 and CDR2 sequences are SNHLY and FYNNEI. The J segment lost 5 bases and the V segment lost 8 bases, leaving 7 bases of the junction unmatched. The CDR3 is 14 residues long. The CDR3 coding sequence is TGTGCCAGCTCCCCGGGGACTAGCGGCGAGACCCAGTACTTC. The encoded protein is CASSPGTSGETQYF.

V gene TRBV5-1 combines with J gene TRBJ2-3; D is possibly TRBD1 or TRBD2 (5 bases each). Germline loops: CDR1 SGHRS, CDR2 YFSETQ. The CDR3 extends over 17 amino acids. V was clipped by 6 bases and J by 3 bases, with 23 bases between them. CDR3 sequence reads: CASTWDVGDRTTDTQYF. The CDR3 DNA follows: TGCGCCAGCACGTGGGACGTCGGTGATAGGACGACAGATACGCAGTATTTT.

This clonotype was detected only a few times. This chain connects TRBV5-1 to TRBJ2-3; a possible D gene is TRBD2 (5 bases). CDR1 is SGHRS and CDR2 is YFSETQ in the germline V gene. The CDR3 loop spans 15 amino acids. V was shortened by 1 base and J by 0 bases, with 9 bases between the two germline ends. CDR3: CASSLQSGSTDTQYF. The CDR3 DNA reads as TGCGCCAGCAGCTTGCAAAGCGGTAGCACAGATACGCAGTATTTT.

This clonotype was detected a few times. The J gene is TRBJ2-3, the V gene TRBV5-1; 8 bases agree with TRBD1. Germline V CDR1 and CDR2: SGHRS, YFSETQ. J was trimmed by 2 bases and V by 2 bases; bases with no gene match: 4. The CDR3 runs to 15 residues. CDR3 sequence: CASSFPGGVTDTQYF. CDR3 nucleotides: TGCGCCAGCAGCTTTCCAGGGGGCGTCACAGATACGCAGTATTTT.

DNA of the CDR3: TGCGCCAGCAGCTTCATCTCTGGGGCCAACGTCCTGACTTTC. It translates to CASSFISGANVLTF. The chain couples TRBV5-1 to TRBJ2-6, with D unresolved. Trimming took 2 bases from V and 0 from J, leaving 3 bases between them. The CDR3 runs to 14 residues. The germline V gene has CDR1 SGHRS and CDR2 YFSETQ.

The gene calls are TRBV28 and TRBJ2-1; the match to TRBD2 covers 10 bases. Germline values: CDR1 MDHEN, CDR2 SYDVKM. Germline trimming cut 8 bases from V and 4 bases from J; bases unmatched to any gene: 8. The CDR3 consists of 15 residues. The CDR3 region is CASSMRTSGYNEQFF. The CDR3, as DNA: TGTGCCAGCTCGATGCGGACTAGCGGATACAATGAGCAGTTCTTC. Using reference TRBV28 and TRBJ2-1 for the parts outside the CDR3, the full variable domain is DVKVTQSSRYLVKRTGEKVFLECVQDMDHENMFWYRQDPGLGLRLIYFSYDVKMKEKGDIPEGYSVSREKKERFSLILESASTNQTSMYLCASSMRTSGYNEQFFGPGTRLTVL.

This clonotype was observed many times. The chain links TRBV5-1 to TRBJ2-4; TRBD1 matches 11 bases. Unmatched junction bases numbered 2, after V lost 0 bases and J lost 6 bases. This CDR3 has 15 amino acids. Germline-derived CDR1 and CDR2 are SGHRS and YFSETQ. The CDR3, as DNA: TGCGCCAGCAGCTTGGAAGGGACAGGGGGAAACATTCAGTACTTC. Translation gives CASSLEGTGGNIQYF.

This clonotype was picked up a small number of times. The J gene is TRBJ2-2, the V gene TRBV12-3 or TRBV12-4; the match to TRBD2 covers 8 bases. The trim removed 7 bases at V and 4 bases at J, leaving 11 bases unmatched. The CDR3 is 16 amino acids. For the CDR3, the DNA is TGTGCCAGCACCTCCGGACCGGGAGGGAGCACCGGGGAGCTGTTTTTT. Translating gives CASTSGPGGSTGELFF.

This clonotype was observed a single time. The chain recombines TRBV29-1 with TRBJ2-5; D is uncertain. This CDR3 contains 11 residues. The V end was cut by 3 bases, the J end by 5 bases, with 7 bases between. Germline V gives CDR1 SQVTM, CDR2 ANQGSEA. The CDR3 bases are TGCAGCGTTGATAGTATGGAGACCCAGTACTTC. It encodes CSVDSMETQYF.

The chain couples TRBV7-3 to TRBJ2-1; D is perhaps TRBD1 or TRBD2 (5 bases each). Germline V gene sequence: CDR1 SGHTA, CDR2 FQGTGA. With 5 bases removed from V and 8 bases from J, the gap between germline ends came to 13 bases. The CDR3 extends over 13 amino acids. CDR3 residues: CASSPGPRDEQFF. The CDR3 DNA reads as TGTGCCAGCAGCCCGGGACCCCGGGATGAGCAGTTCTTC.

A few counts support this clonotype. The V and J genes are TRBV20-1 and TRBJ1-5, with 8 bases that match TRBD1. The J segment lost 4 bases and the V segment lost 4 bases, leaving 9 bases of the junction unmatched. The CDR3 loop spans 15 amino acids. Germline V gives CDR1 DFQATT, CDR2 SNEGSKA (reference sequence). CDR3 nucleotide sequence: TGCAGTGCTACCCGGGACAGGCGGAGTAATCAGCCCCAGCATTTT. This translates into CSATRDRRSNQPQHF.

CDR3 sequence (DNA): TGTGCCAGCAGCGTATCCGGGAGTGCGAATACGCAGTATTTT. Its protein is CASSVSGSANTQYF. This chain uses TRBV9 with TRBJ2-3; possible D gene TRBD2, 6 bases. CDR3 size: 14 residues. The germline V gene encodes CDR1 SGDLS and CDR2 YYNGEE. Trimming took off 1 base at V and 7 bases at J, with 13 bases between the two ends.

In its sample, this clonotype was seen a few times. The rearrangement links TRBV6-2 or TRBV6-3 to TRBJ2-7; D gene uncertain. CDR1 and CDR2 from the germline V gene are MNHEY and SVGEGT. This CDR3 region has 14 residues. Trimming removed 8 bases at V and 2 bases at J, with 16 bases between. The DNA for the CDR3 is TGTGCCAGCCATTCCCTACCAGTAACCTACGAGCAGTACTTC. It translates to CASHSLPVTYEQYF.

In this sample, this clonotype turned up a few times. The chain combines TRBV10-3 with TRBJ1-1; a possible D gene is TRBD1 (5 bases). Per the germline V gene, CDR1 is ENHRY and CDR2 is SYGVKD. The ends were cut back, 10 bases at V and 0 bases at J, with 27 bases in the middle. CDR3 length: 18 amino acids. CDR3 in DNA: TGTGCCAACAAACCGAGGGAAAACAGTGGGGCAATGAACACTGAAGCTTTCTTT. It codes for CANKPRENSGAMNTEAFF.

V usage is TRBV18 and J usage is TRBJ2-5; D not certain. Trimming removed 3 bases from V and 5 bases from J, with 7 bases in between. Germline CDR1 is KGHSH and CDR2 is LQKENI. CDR3 length equals 12 residues. DNA for the CDR3: TGTGCCAGCTCACCGTACGAGGAGACCCAGTACTTC. Its translation: CASSPYEETQYF.

This clonotype was observed a few times. The chain links TRBV3-1 to TRBJ2-1; D call uncertain. Germline values: CDR1 LGHDT, CDR2 YNNKEL (reference sequence). V lost 5 bases and J lost 9, with 14 bases in between. The CDR3 is 13 amino acids. The CDR3 DNA reads TGTGCCAGCAGCTTACAAAGATGGAGTGAGCAGTTCTTC. Translation gives CASSLQRWSEQFF.

This chain uses TRBV28 with TRBJ1-4; D is unresolved. Trimming left V 8 bases short and J 8 bases short, with 12 bases between. CDR3 size: 12 residues. Germline loops: CDR1 MDHEN, CDR2 SYDVKM. CDR3 protein: CASCTGWEKLFF. DNA for the CDR3: TGTGCCAGCTGTACCGGGTGGGAAAAACTGTTTTTT.

This clonotype was seen a few times. The chain joins TRBV11-3 to TRBJ2-3; 11 nucleotides match TRBD2. Germline assignment: CDR1 SGHNT and CDR2 YENEEA. V shed 5 bases and J 6 bases; nucleotides not matched to a gene: 13. The length of the CDR3 is 17 residues. DNA of the CDR3: TGTGCCAGCAGCGATTGGACTAGCGGGTCAACAGGGGATACGCAGTATTTT. Translation: CASSDWTSGSTGDTQYF.

The J gene is TRBJ2-5, the V gene TRBV5-1; TRBD2 matches 8 bases. The V and J ends lost 4 bases and 5 bases, in that order; junction bases with no gene match: 10. Germline CDR1 reads SGHRS; CDR2 reads YFSETQ. The CDR3 consists of 15 residues. In DNA form, the CDR3 reads TGCGCCAGCAGCCCGGCCAGCGGGAGTTGGGAGACCCAGTACTTC. Amino acid sequence: CASSPASGSWETQYF.

The gene calls are TRBV6-2 or TRBV6-3 and TRBJ2-3; D might be TRBD2 (5 bases). Germline lookup yields CDR1 MNHEY and CDR2 SVGEGT. CDR3 length: 15 amino acids. The V end lost 2 bases, the J end lost 0 bases, and 9 bases lay between the germline ends. CDR3: CASSYRGPSTDTQYF. In nucleotides, the CDR3 is TGTGCCAGCAGTTACCGAGGGCCCAGCACAGATACGCAGTATTTT.

The chain joins TRBV19 to TRBJ2-5; D possibly uses TRBD1 or TRBD2 (6 bases each). This CDR3 has 14 residues. Between the trimmed V and J ends, which lost 5 bases and 5 bases, there was a span of 15 bases. The germline V gene has CDR1 LNHDA and CDR2 SQIVND (reference sequence). CDR3 region: CASSRRGARETQYF. The CDR3 nucleotides are TGTGCCAGTAGTCGAAGGGGGGCCAGGGAGACCCAGTACTTC.

CDR3 amino acids: CASSGPGTSISEQFF. CDR3 in DNA: TGTGCCAGCAGTGGGCCCGGGACTAGTATTAGCGAGCAGTTCTTC. The V and J genes are TRBV6-1 and TRBJ2-1; 8 bases match TRBD2. Losses at the gene ends were 4 bases for V and 10 bases for J; bases not matched to a gene: 12. The CDR3 has 15 residues. Germline CDR1 and CDR2: MNHNS and SASEGT.

The chain combines TRBV4-1 with TRBJ2-2, with no clear D. This CDR3 comprises 16 residues. The germline V gene has CDR1 MGHRA and CDR2 YSYEKL. V dropped 3 bases and J dropped 0 bases, with 11 bases sitting between them. Here the CDR3 DNA reads TGCGCCAGCAGCCATTCTGAGGAGCCGAACACCGGGGAGCTGTTTTTT. Its protein is CASSHSEEPNTGELFF.

This clonotype was observed a handful of times. This chain uses TRBV19 with TRBJ2-1, with TRBD2 matching 13 bases. The CDR3 is made up of 16 amino acids. With 8 bases clipped from V and 8 bases from J, the junction kept 12 bases outside the gene matches. Germline V gene data show CDR1 as LNHDA and CDR2 as SQIVND (reference sequence). DNA of the CDR3: TGTGCCAGTTTTGACGGACTAGCGGGAGTCGTCGATGAGCAGTTCTTC. It codes for CASFDGLAGVVDEQFF.

The rearrangement joins TRBV6-2 or TRBV6-3 to TRBJ1-1; 7 positions match TRBD1. With 5 bases clipped from V and 10 bases from J, the junction kept 7 bases outside the gene matches. The CDR3 loop spans 12 amino acids. The germline gives CDR1 MNHEY, CDR2 SVGEGT. The CDR3 nucleotides read TGTGCCAGCAGTCCCCGGGACAGCGGAGCTTTCTTT. It is translated as CASSPRDSGAFF.

DNA for the CDR3: TGTGCCAGCAGCTTCCCTAGGACAGGCCTCTCCTATAATTCACCCCTCCACTTT. It yields the protein CASSFPRTGLSYNSPLHF. The genes are TRBV11-2 and TRBJ1-6; 7 bases match TRBD1. The V and J ends lost 3 bases and 0 bases, in that order; junction bases with no gene match: 8. Germline V CDR1 and CDR2: SGHAT, FQNNGV. The CDR3 is 18 residues long.

This clonotype was seen ten or more times. The chain has TRBV5-1 and TRBJ1-3; D gene uncertain. The CDR3 has 14 amino acids. Trimming left V 4 bases short and J 6 bases short, with 14 bases between. Germline V gives CDR1 SGHRS, CDR2 YFSETQ. The chain's CDR3 is CASSPFAGENTIYF. Here the CDR3 DNA reads TGCGCCAGCAGCCCGTTCGCTGGGGAAAACACCATATATTTT.